The source of this T cell receptor beta chain is a study of shared clonotypes between healthy human individuals. Overall study context: The donor pool was made up of two women and a few men aged 18 to 49.

General study findings and limits: Clonotype sharing across donors was expected to vary with sequencing depth.

Terminally differentiated effector memory CD45RA+ cells were left out of the naive CD8 fraction, which was CD45RO-negative and positively selected for CCR7. On this clone: Its antigen is still unknown.

Repertoires were generated with immunoSEQ multiplex PCR, while TCRdb's copy carries only in-frame clones and drops some. The table lists hundreds of thousands of clones, 95% to 98% of them singletons, with 0.3% in the top ten. The CDR3 spans 13 residues. The V end was cut by 6 bases, the J end by 1 base, with 10 bases between. The germline gives CDR1 SQVTM, CDR2 ANQGSEA. Material for sequencing was naive CD8+ T cells sorted from blood. This clonotype was sampled from a man aged 25 to 40 in good health. V usage is TRBV29-1 and J usage is TRBJ2-1, with unresolved D. The CDR3 DNA follows: TGCAGCGTCGAAAGGCGATCCTACAATGAGCAGTTCTTC. Translating it yields CSVERRSYNEQFF.